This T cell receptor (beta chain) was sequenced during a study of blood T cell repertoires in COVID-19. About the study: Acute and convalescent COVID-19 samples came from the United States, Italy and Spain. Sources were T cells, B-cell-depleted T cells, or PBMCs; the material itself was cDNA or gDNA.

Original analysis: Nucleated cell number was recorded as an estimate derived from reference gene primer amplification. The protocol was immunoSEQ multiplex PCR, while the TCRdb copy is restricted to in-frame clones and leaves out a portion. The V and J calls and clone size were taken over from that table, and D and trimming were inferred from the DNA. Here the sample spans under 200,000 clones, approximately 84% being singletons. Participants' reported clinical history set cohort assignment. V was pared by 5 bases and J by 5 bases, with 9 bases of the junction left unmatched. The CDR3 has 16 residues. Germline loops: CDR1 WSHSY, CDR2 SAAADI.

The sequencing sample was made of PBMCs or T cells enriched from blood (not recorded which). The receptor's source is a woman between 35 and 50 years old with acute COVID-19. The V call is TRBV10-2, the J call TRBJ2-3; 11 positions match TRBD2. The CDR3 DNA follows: TGCGCCAGCAGTTGGGTCTTTAGCGGGAGGGGAGATACGCAGTATTTT. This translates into CASSWVFSGRGDTQYF.